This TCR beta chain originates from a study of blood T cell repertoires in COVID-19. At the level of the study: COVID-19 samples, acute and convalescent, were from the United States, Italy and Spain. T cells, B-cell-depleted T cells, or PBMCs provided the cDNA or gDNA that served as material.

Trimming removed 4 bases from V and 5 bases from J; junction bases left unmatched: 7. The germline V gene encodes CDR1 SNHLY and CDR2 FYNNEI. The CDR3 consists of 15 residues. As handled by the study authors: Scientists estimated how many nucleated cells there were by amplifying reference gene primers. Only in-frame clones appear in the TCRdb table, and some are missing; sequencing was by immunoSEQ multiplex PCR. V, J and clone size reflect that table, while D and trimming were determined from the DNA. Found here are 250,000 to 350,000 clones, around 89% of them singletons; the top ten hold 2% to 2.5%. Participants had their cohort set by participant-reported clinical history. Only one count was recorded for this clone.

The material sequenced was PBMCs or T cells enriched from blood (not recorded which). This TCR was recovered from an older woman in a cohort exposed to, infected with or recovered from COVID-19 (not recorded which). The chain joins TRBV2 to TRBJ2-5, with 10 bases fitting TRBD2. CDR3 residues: CASSGGLAGDETQYF. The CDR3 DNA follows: TGTGCCAGCAGTGGGGGTCTAGCGGGAGACGAGACCCAGTACTTC.